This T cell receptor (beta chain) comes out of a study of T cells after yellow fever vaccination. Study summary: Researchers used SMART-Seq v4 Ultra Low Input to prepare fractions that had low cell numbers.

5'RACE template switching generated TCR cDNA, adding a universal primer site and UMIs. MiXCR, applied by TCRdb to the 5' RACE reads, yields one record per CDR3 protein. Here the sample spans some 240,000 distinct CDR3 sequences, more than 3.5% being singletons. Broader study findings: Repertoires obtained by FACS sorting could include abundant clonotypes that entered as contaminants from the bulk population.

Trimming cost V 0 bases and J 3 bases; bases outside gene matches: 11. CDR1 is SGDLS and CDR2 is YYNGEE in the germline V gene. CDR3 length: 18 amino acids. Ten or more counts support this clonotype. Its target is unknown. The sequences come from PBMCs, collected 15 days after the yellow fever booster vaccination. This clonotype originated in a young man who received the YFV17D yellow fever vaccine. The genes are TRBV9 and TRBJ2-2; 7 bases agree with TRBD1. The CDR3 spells CASSVAEGGVWYTGELFF. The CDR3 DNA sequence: TGTGCCAGCAGCGTAGCTGAAGGGGGCGTTTGGTACACCGGGGAGCTGTTTTTT. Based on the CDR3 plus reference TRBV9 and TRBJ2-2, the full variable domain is DSGVTQTPKHLITATGQRVTLRCSPRSGDLSVYWYQQSLDQGLQFLIQYYNGEERAKGNILERFSAQQFPDLHSELNLSSLELGDSALYFCASSVAEGGVWYTGELFFGEGSRLTVL.